This T cell receptor beta chain was retrieved from a study of spatial heterogeneity in lung cancer. The study, taken as a whole, reports: Intratumoral expanded alpha and beta TCR counts were found to track tumor mutation counts.

One entry per CDR3 protein results from TCRdb running MiXCR on the 5' RACE reads. The repertoire holds some 8,200 distinct CDR3 sequences, with 6.5% to 9% as singletons. This clonotype is termed medium-sized. Its target is unknown. The time point here: sample taken at primary tumor resection. Trimming shortened V by 1 base and J by 5 bases, and 10 bases separated the two germline ends. Per germline, CDR1 SGHNT and CDR2 YYREEE (reference sequence). The CDR3 length is 14 residues. This receptor was taken from a male donor with early-stage non-small cell lung cancer. The sample consisted of lung tumor tissue, taken at surgery. The chain has TRBV5-4 and TRBJ2-4, with D perhaps TRBD1 (5 bases). CDR3 loop: CASSLQGSQNIQYF. In nucleotides, the CDR3 is TGTGCCAGCAGCTTGCAGGGTAGTCAAAACATTCAGTACTTC.